This entry concerns a single T cell receptor beta chain. Its antigen is undetermined. TCRdb's table, derived via immunoSEQ multiplex PCR, lists solely in-frame clones and lacks some. This sample carries over 100,000 clones, approximately 83% of them seen once, and the ten largest clones take about 9.7%. The data are from a study of T cell responses to AZD1222 COVID-19 vaccine. Germline values: CDR1 LNHDA, CDR2 SQIVND (reference sequence). V gave up 7 bases and J gave up 2 bases, with 14 bases separating them. The CDR3 sequence is 15 residues long. Study-level results: Repertoires were collected only later (after the peak T cell response had occurred). Baseline antibody screening turned up just six or seven seropositive AZD1222 recipients. Clonal diversity was possibly underestimated; the donors were predominantly white British and more often female.

The sequenced sample was peripheral blood, obtained on day 0 of AZD1222 vaccination. The genes are TRBV19 and TRBJ1-4; D call uncertain. The TCR comes from an adult in good health. The CDR3, as DNA: TGTGCCAGTACCCCACGGGCGGGTACTAATGAAAAACTGTTTTTT. It yields the protein CASTPRAGTNEKLFF. The full variable domain, rest sourced from reference TRBV19 and TRBJ1-4, is DGGITQSPKYLFRKEGQNVTLSCEQNLNHDAMYWYRQDPGQGLRLIYYSQIVNDFQKGDIAEGYSVSREKKESFPLTVTSAQKNPTAFYLCASTPRAGTNEKLFFGSGTQLSVL.